This T cell receptor beta chain was recovered during a study of T cell changes during pregnancy in multiple sclerosis. V trimming: 4 bases; J trimming: 3 bases; junction bases outside the gene matches: 4. Looked up from germline, CDR1 is SGHNT and CDR2 is YYREEE (reference sequence). The CDR3 is 15 amino acids. Clones were read by immunoSEQ multiplex PCR, and TCRdb kept only the in-frame ones, dropping some. The table has over 50,000 clones, roughly 86% seen once; the top ten hold over 1.5%. This receptor was taken from a female donor with multiple sclerosis, enrolled in a pregnancy study. The sequences come from peripheral blood, collected in the first trimester of pregnancy. The chain employs TRBV5-4 and TRBJ2-5; TRBD2 matches at 12 bases. The CDR3, as DNA: TGTGCCAGCAGCCATCGACTAGCGGGAGAAGAGACCCAGTACTTC. The encoded protein is CASSHRLAGEETQYF.